This TCR beta chain was sequenced in a study of a mutant IDH1 vaccine in newly diagnosed glioma. Study-level background: Antecedent treatment encompassed radiotherapy, temozolomide, or their combination; the majority received both.

As for time point: week 5, during vaccination. A single vaccine dose contained 300 ug of mutant IDH1 20-mer peptide, and topical imiquimod was used with it. Notes on this clone: The antigen remains unidentified.

Germline CDR1 is MNHNS and CDR2 is SASEGT. Trimming removed 5 bases at V and 4 bases at J, with 17 bases between. The CDR3 has 15 amino acids. The method was immunoSEQ multiplex PCR; TCRdb's version includes in-frame clones alone and lacks a portion of them. The table records around 35,000 clones, roughly 80% of them present only once. The material sequenced was PBMCs, taken from a glioma patient whose treatment included an IDH1 peptide vaccine. The sequence was obtained from a young man with glioma. The V call is TRBV6-1, the J call TRBJ1-2, with TRBD1 as a possible D gene (6 bases). In nucleotides, the CDR3 is TGTGCCAGCAGTCCGCGACAGGCATCAACCTATGGCTACACCTTC. Its translation is CASSPRQASTYGYTF.